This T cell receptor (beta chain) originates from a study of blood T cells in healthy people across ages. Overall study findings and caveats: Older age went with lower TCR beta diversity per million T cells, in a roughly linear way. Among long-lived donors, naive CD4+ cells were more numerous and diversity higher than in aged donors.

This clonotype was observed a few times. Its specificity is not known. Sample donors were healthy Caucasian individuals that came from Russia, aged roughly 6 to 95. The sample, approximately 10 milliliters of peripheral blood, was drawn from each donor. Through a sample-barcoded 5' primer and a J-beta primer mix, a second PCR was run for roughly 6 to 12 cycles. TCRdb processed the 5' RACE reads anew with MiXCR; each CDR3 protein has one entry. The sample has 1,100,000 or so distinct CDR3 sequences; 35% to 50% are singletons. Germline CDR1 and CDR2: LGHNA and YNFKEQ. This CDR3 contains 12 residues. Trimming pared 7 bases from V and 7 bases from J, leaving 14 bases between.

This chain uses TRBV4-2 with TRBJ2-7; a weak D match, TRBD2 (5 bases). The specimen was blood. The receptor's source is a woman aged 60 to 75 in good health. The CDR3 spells CASIGDSGEQYF. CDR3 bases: TGTGCCAGCATCGGGGATTCGGGGGAGCAGTACTTC.